The clone carrying this TCR beta chain was detected only a few times. Relying on iRepertoire HTBI primers and Arm-PCR of CDR3 regions, the team built TCR beta libraries. One entry per CDR3 protein results from TCRdb running MiXCR on the multiplex PCR reads. Of fewer than 400,000 distinct CDR3 sequences in the sample, 20% were seen once. Germline CDR1 and CDR2: DFQATT and SNEGSKA (reference sequence). This CDR3 contains 13 residues. Trimming removed 6 bases from V and 3 bases from J, with 15 bases in between. The sample originates from a study of regulatory T cells in long-lasting Graves disease. Time point indicated: persistent/refractory GD, antithyroid drugs over 5 years with positive TRAb. PBMCs provided the RNA from which the TCR library was made.

Here the sequenced sample was peripheral blood mononuclear cells (PBMCs), taken when the disease was refractory, from a patient treated with antithyroid drugs. The sequence derives from a female donor with Graves disease. The J gene is TRBJ2-7, the V gene TRBV20-1, with a tentative D call TRBD1 (5 bases). CDR3 DNA: TGCAGTGCGACGGACACGACCTTCTACGAGCAGTACTTC. Translation gives CSATDTTFYEQYF.